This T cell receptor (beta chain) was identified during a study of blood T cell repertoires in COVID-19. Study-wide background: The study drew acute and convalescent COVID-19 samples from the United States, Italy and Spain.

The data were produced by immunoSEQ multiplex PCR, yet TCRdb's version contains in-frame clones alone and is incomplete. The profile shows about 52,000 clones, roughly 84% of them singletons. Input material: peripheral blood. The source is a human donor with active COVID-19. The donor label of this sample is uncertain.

CDR3 amino acids: CASRNKTGIKGYTF. In DNA form, the CDR3 reads TGTGCCAGCAGGAACAAGACAGGGATTAAGGGCTACACCTTC. The chain links TRBV6-5 to TRBJ1-2; 7 bases are a match to TRBD1. CDR3 length: 14 amino acids. The germline V gene encodes CDR1 MNHEY and CDR2 SVGAGI. V was clipped by 6 bases and J by 8 bases; unmatched bases: 12.